This entry concerns a single T cell receptor (beta chain). The target antigen is unknown. This record comes from a study of T cell responses to AZD1222 COVID-19 vaccine. Study summary: Second doses were pooled across both intervals (about 4 or about 12 weeks). Study results and caveats: At 160-218 and 743-854, vaccine-associated CD4 TCRs were dominant, and they spanned spike. Repertoire sampling happened only post peak T cell response. Possibly, clonal diversity was underestimated; donors were largely white British and included more females.

Data came from immunoSEQ multiplex PCR; TCRdb stores just in-frame clones and leaves some out. The sample lists approximately 100,000 clones, approximately 86% occurring once. The length of the CDR3 is 13 residues. Between the trimmed V and J ends, which lost 7 bases and 3 bases, there was a span of 11 bases. Germline V lookup: CDR1 SNHLY, CDR2 FYNNEI. The J gene is TRBJ2-3, the V gene TRBV2, with unresolved D. The TCR sequence derives from an adult in good health. The material sequenced was peripheral blood, taken on day 0 of AZD1222 vaccination. As DNA, the CDR3 is TGTGCCAGCAATACGGATAATACAGATACGCAGTATTTT. Protein product: CASNTDNTDTQYF.